This T cell receptor (beta chain) was sequenced for a study of T cell changes during pregnancy in multiple sclerosis. Method: immunoSEQ multiplex PCR; TCRdb's copy keeps in-frame clones and lacks some. The table lists about 40,000 clones, about 91% of them singletons. This CDR3 comprises 13 residues. CDR1 and CDR2 from the germline V gene are MNHEY and SVGAGI. V shed 5 bases, J shed 8 bases, and the junction held 6 bases outside the gene matches. The sample was CD4+ T cells from peripheral blood mononuclear cells, taken in the second trimester of pregnancy. This clonotype originated in a female donor in good health, enrolled as a control in a pregnancy study. The chain links TRBV6-5 to TRBJ2-1, with 7 positions matching TRBD2. CDR3 region: CASSAREVHEQFF. In nucleotides, the CDR3 is TGTGCCAGCAGTGCCCGGGAGGTTCATGAGCAGTTCTTC.